The 16 T cell receptor beta chains in this list originate from one sample, sequenced in a study of blood T cell repertoires in COVID-19. Repertoires were generated with immunoSEQ multiplex PCR, while TCRdb's copy carries only in-frame clones and drops some. The table has around 230,000 clones, over 65% seen once. Sequencing input: peripheral blood. These receptors were taken from a woman in her seventies with active or convalescent COVID-19.

The gene calls are TRBV6-5 and TRBJ2-7; 7 nucleotides line up with TRBD2. Germline V gene data show CDR1 as MNHEY and CDR2 as SVGAGI. J lost 0 bases, V lost 7 bases, and 3 bases had no gene match. This CDR3 has 13 residues. CDR3 nucleotide sequence: TGTGCCAGCACCGCGGGGGTCTCCTACGAGCAGTACTTC. It is translated as CASTAGVSYEQYF.

The rearrangement uses TRBV28 and TRBJ1-5; TRBD1 is a possible D gene (5 bases). Germline CDR1 reads MDHEN; CDR2 reads SYDVKM. The V gene lost 10 bases and the J gene lost 4 bases, with 14 bases spanning the gap. This CDR3 is 13 amino acids long. The CDR3 sequence: CATGWGGNQPQHF. The CDR3 region has the DNA TGTGCCACCGGATGGGGGGGAAATCAGCCCCAGCATTTT.

The rearrangement links TRBV18 to TRBJ1-6, with 7 bases aligning to TRBD1. V gave up 3 bases and J gave up 10 bases; unmatched junction bases: 18. CDR1 and CDR2 from the germline V gene are KGHSH and LQKENI. This CDR3 has 18 residues. The CDR3 is CASSPGTFGTAGGSPLHF. CDR3 coding DNA: TGTGCCAGCTCACCGGGAACTTTCGGGACAGCTGGAGGGTCACCCCTCCACTTT.

This clone was recorded only once. The J gene is TRBJ2-5, the V gene TRBV7-2, with TRBD1 identical over 9 bases. The ends lost 6 bases at V and 8 bases at J; junction bases unmatched: 7. The length of the CDR3 is 13 residues. The V gene's germline CDR1 is SGHTA and CDR2 FQGNSA. In DNA, the CDR3 is TGTGCCAGCAGGGGGACAGGGAAGGCCACCCAGTACTTC. It codes for CASRGTGKATQYF.

The gene calls are TRBV4-1 and TRBJ2-3; no reliable D call. The CDR3 extends over 17 amino acids. V lost 0 bases and J lost 0, with 13 bases in between. CDR1 MGHRA and CDR2 YSYEKL come from the germline V gene. CDR3 region: CASSQDGFAASTDTQYF. The CDR3 DNA reads TGCGCCAGCAGCCAAGATGGGTTTGCGGCTAGCACAGATACGCAGTATTTT.

Notes on this clone: The same CDR3 is also encoded by other DNA sequences in this sample. CDR3 residues: CASSLQGAGNQPQHF. CDR3 nucleotides: TGTGCCAGCAGCCTACAGGGAGCGGGCAATCAGCCCCAGCATTTT. The J gene is TRBJ1-5, the V gene TRBV6-5, with D tentatively TRBD1 (6 bases). The CDR3 consists of 15 residues. Germline V lookup: CDR1 MNHEY, CDR2 SVGAGI. Trimming removed 6 bases from V and 2 bases from J, with 14 bases in between.

The chain combines TRBV5-1 with TRBJ2-3, with TRBD1 identical over 10 bases. Germline values: CDR1 SGHRS, CDR2 YFSETQ. CDR3 size: 16 residues. J lost 4 bases, V lost 3 bases, and 8 bases had no gene match. The CDR3 bases are TGCGCCAGCAGCTGGAACACCGGGACAGGGGCAGATACGCAGTATTTT. It translates to CASSWNTGTGADTQYF.

This chain links TRBV25-1 with TRBJ2-5; 10 bases are shared with TRBD2. The CDR3 length is 17 residues. Trimming cost V 1 base and J 5 bases; bases outside gene matches: 10. Looked up from germline, CDR1 is MGHDK and CDR2 is SYGVNS. The CDR3 reads CASSEWISGGYGETQYF. CDR3 DNA sequence: TGTGCCAGCAGTGAATGGATTAGCGGGGGGTATGGGGAGACCCAGTACTTC.

This clone came up a few times. The chain joins TRBV7-8 to TRBJ1-5; weak D call: TRBD1 (5 bases). CDR1 is SGHVS and CDR2 is FQNEAQ in the germline V gene. Trimming removed 7 bases from V and 0 bases from J, with 16 bases in between. CDR3 length: 16 amino acids. CDR3 in amino acids: CASTEQGHFSNQPQHF. CDR3 bases: TGTGCCAGCACCGAGCAAGGACACTTTAGCAATCAGCCCCAGCATTTT. Filled out from reference TRBV7-8 and TRBJ1-5, the complete variable domain reads GAGVSQSPRYKVAKRGQDVALRCDPISGHVSLFWYQQALGQGPEFLTYFQNEAQLDKSGLPSDRFFAERPEGSVSTLKIQRTQQEDSAVYLCASTEQGHFSNQPQHFGDGTRLSIL.

This clone occurred a few times. The genes are TRBV28 and TRBJ1-6, with 8 bases fitting TRBD1. J was trimmed by 7 bases and V by 4 bases; bases with no gene match: 6. CDR3 length equals 15 residues. Germline lookup yields CDR1 MDHEN and CDR2 SYDVKM. The CDR3 coding sequence is TGTGCCAGCAGTTCTCCTACAGGGGGGAATTCACCCCTCCACTTT. As protein: CASSSPTGGNSPLHF.

The chain recombines TRBV5-1 with TRBJ1-4; D might be TRBD1 (6 bases). Trimming cost V 4 bases and J 0 bases, with 10 bases left between them. Looked up from germline, CDR1 is SGHRS and CDR2 is YFSETQ. The CDR3 loop spans 15 amino acids. The CDR3 spells CASSQGTSTNEKLFF. In DNA form, the CDR3 reads TGCGCCAGCAGCCAGGGGACGTCAACTAATGAAAAACTGTTTTTT.

The chain carries TRBV6-2 or TRBV6-3 and TRBJ2-2; D not certain. This CDR3 contains 13 residues. Per germline, CDR1 MNHEY and CDR2 SVGEGT. V was trimmed by 4 bases and J by 4 bases, leaving 7 bases between them. The CDR3 loop reads CASSFGATGELFF. The CDR3 DNA sequence: TGTGCCAGCAGTTTTGGAGCCACCGGGGAGCTGTTTTTT.

The CDR3 protein is CASSQARQNSPLHF. The CDR3 DNA is TGCGCCAGCAGCCAAGCCCGACAGAATTCACCCCTCCACTTT. The chain couples TRBV4-1 to TRBJ1-6; possibly TRBD1 for D (5 bases). V lost 1 base and J 7 bases, leaving 8 bases between the germline ends. Germline CDR1 is MGHRA and CDR2 is YSYEKL. This CDR3 is 14 amino acids long.

The chain has TRBV10-3 and TRBJ1-2; tentatively, D is TRBD1 (5 bases). V lost 6 bases to trimming and J lost 6 bases, with 17 bases between them. CDR3 length: 14 amino acids. CDR1 is ENHRY and CDR2 is SYGVKD in the germline V gene. As DNA, the CDR3 is TGTGCCATCAGCCGAGATGCAGGGTGGGATGGCTACACCTTC. The encoded protein is CAISRDAGWDGYTF.

This chain uses TRBV13 with TRBJ2-7; 7 nucleotides align to TRBD1. The trim removed 7 bases at V and 0 bases at J, leaving 12 bases unmatched. CDR1 is PRHDT and CDR2 is FYEKMQ in the germline V gene (reference sequence). The CDR3 runs to 16 residues. The CDR3 loop is CASTSRGDSVSYEQYF. The CDR3 DNA reads TGTGCCAGCACCTCAAGAGGGGACAGCGTCTCCTACGAGCAGTACTTC.

This chain connects TRBV10-3 to TRBJ2-7; 11 bases fit TRBD1. Germline CDR1 reads ENHRY; CDR2 reads SYGVKD. CDR3 length: 16 amino acids. V was clipped by 2 bases and J by 7 bases; unmatched bases: 10. Here the CDR3 DNA reads TGTGCCATCAGTGAGCCCGGACAGGGGGCTTCTTGGGAGCAGTACTTC. Its translation is CAISEPGQGASWEQYF.